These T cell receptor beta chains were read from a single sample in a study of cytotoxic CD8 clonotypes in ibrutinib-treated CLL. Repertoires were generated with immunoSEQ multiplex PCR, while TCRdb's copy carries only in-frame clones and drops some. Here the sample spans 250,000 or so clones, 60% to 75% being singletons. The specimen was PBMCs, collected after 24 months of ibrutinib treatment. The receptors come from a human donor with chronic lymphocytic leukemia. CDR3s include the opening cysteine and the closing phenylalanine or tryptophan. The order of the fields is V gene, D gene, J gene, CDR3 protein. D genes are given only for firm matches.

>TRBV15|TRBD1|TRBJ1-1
CATSPTGFTEAFF
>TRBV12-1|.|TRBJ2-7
CASSSGTQYEQYF
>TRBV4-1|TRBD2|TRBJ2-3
CASSATSGRTDTQYF
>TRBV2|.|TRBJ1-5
CASQLDGFNQPQHF
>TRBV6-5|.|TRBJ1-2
CASSNSPSVNYGYTF
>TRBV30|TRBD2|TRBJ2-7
CAWGGLAAYEQYF
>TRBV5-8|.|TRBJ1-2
CASTFLDGYYGYTF
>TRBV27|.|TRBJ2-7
CASLPRSLGTHEQYF
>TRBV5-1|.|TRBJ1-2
CASSLAPTRGYGYTF
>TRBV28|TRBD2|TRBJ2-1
CASSSGNTYNEQFF
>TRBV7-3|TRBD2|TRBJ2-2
CASSLLAGGGTGELFF
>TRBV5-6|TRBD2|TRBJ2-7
CASRTSGYEQYF
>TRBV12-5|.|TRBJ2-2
CASRPTSGTGELFF
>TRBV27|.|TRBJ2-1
CASSVLRAPQFF
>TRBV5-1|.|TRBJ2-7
CASSLASGRSYEQYF
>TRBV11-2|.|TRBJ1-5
CASSLDGTNQPQHF
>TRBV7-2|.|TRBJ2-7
CASSPRPDPRSEQYF
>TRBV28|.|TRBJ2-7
CASSGQGGPYEQYF
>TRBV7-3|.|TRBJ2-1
CASSLGWGVNEQFF
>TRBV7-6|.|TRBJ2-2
CASSPGTENTGELFF
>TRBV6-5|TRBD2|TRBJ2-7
CASSLLAGGSSEQYF
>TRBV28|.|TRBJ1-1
CASSSNRESYMNTEAFF
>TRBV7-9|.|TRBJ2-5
CASSSEGQQETQYF
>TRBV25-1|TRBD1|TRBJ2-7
CASSDFGTVSYEQYF
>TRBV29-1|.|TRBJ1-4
CSVGEGGTNEKLFF
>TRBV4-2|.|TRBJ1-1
CASSQDIYGEAFF
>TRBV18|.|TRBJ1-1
CASSRGDSTEAFF
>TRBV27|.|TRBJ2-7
CASSLARAYEQYF
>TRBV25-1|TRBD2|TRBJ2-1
CASSVAGPRDEQFF
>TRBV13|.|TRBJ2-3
CASSLGPGATDTQYF
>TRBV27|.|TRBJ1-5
CASSFRGGPQHF
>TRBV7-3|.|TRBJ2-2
CASSPRPGELFF
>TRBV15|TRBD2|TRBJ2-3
CATSSSSYLAGEVDTQYF
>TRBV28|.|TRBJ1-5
CASSFRGGGSNQPQHF
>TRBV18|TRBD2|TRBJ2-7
CASSPPSGSLYEQYF
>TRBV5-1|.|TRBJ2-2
CASSLGATNTGELFF
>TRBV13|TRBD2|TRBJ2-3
CASSDTSGSDTQYF
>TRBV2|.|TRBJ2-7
CASSGRIYEQYF
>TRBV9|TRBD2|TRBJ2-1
CASSVDPSGIFSSYNEQFF
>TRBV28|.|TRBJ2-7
CASTGSPPHEQYF
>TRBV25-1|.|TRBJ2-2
CASSLTHGGANTGELFF
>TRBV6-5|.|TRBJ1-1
CASSRGGNTEAFF
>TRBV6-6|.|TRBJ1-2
CASTTKNYGYTF
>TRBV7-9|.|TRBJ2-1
CASSLDGTAYNEQFF
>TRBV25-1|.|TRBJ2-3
CASSPALGGDTQYF
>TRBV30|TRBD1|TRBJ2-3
CAWRQGQGAFDTQYF